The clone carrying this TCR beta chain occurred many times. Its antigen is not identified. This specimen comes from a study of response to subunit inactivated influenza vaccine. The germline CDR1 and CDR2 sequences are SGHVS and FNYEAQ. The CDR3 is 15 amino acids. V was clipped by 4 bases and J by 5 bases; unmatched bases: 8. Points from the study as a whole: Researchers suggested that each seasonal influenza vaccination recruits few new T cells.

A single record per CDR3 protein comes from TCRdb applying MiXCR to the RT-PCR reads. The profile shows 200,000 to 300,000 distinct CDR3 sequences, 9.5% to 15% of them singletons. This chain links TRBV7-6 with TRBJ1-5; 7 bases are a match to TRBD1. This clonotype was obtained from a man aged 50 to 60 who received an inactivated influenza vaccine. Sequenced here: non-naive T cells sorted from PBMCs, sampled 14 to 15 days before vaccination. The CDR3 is CASSSRGDGDQPQHF. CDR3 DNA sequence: TGTGCCAGCAGCTCCAGGGGGGATGGCGATCAGCCCCAGCATTTT.